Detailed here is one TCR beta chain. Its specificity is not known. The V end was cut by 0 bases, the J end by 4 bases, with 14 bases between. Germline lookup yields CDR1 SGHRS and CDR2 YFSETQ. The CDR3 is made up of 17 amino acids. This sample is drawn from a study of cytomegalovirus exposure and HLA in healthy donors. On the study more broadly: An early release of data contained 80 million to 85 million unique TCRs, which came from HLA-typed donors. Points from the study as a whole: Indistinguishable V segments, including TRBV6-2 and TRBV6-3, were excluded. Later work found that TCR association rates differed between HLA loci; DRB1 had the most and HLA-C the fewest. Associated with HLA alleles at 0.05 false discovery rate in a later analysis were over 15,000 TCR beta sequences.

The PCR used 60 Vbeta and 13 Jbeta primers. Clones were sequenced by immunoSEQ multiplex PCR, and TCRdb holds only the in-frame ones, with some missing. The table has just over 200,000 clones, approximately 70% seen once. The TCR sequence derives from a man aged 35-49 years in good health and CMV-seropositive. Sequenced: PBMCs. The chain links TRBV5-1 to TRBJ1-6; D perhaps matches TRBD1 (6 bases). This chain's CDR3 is CASSLAFTGNYNSPLHF. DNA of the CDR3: TGCGCCAGCAGCTTGGCGTTTACAGGGAATTATAATTCACCCCTCCACTTT.